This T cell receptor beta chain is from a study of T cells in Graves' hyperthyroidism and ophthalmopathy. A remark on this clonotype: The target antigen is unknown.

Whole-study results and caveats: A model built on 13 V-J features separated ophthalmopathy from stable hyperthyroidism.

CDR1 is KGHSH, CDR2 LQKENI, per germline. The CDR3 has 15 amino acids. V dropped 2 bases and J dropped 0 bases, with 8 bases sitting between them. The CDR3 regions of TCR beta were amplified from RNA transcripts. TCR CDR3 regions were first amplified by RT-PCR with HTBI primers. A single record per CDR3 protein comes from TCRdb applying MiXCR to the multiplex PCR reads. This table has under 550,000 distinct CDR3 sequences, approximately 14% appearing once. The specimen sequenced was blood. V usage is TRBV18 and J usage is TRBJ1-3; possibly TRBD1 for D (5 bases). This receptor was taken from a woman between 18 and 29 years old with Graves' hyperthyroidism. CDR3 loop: CASSPGHHSGNTIYF. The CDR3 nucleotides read TGTGCCAGCTCACCAGGACATCACTCTGGAAACACCATATATTTT. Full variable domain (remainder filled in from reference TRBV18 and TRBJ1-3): NAGVMQNPRHLVRRRGQEARLRCSPMKGHSHVYWYRQLPEEGLKFMVYLQKENIIDESGMPKERFSAEFPKEGPSILRIQQVVRGDSAAYFCASSPGHHSGNTIYFGEGSWLTVV.